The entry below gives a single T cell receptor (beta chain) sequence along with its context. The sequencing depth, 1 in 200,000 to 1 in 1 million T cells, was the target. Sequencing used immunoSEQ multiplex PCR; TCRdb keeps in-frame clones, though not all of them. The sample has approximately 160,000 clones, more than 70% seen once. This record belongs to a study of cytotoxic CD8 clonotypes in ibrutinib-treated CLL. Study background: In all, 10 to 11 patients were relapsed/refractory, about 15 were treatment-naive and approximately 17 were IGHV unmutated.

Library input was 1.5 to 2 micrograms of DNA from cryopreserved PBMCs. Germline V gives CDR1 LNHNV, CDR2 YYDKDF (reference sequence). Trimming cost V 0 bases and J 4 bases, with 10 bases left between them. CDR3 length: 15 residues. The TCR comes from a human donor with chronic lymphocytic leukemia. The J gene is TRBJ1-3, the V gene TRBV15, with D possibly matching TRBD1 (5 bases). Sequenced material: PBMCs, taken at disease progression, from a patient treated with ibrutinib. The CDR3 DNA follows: TGTGCCACCAGCAGAGATGTGGGGCCGGGAAACACCATATATTTT. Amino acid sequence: CATSRDVGPGNTIYF.